The T cell receptor (beta chain) under discussion was sequenced for a study of T cell repertoires in cytomegalovirus infection. Study-level background: Public TCR beta signatures indicated both CMV infection and matching HLA type.

Study results and limitations: CMV-specific TCR beta clonotypes restricted by HLA-C dominated the ex vivo response.

The germline V gene encodes CDR1 MDHEN and CDR2 SYDVKM. Trimming shortened V by 8 bases and J by 3 bases, and 24 bases separated the two germline ends. This CDR3 is 17 amino acids long. This clonotype was observed at least ten times. Its antigen is unknown. TCRdb reprocessed the reads with MiXCR, giving one entry per CDR3 protein. Here the sample spans approximately 240,000 distinct CDR3 sequences, around 12% being singletons. The sequenced sample was PBMCs. This chain joins TRBV28 and TRBJ2-3; TRBD2 is a possible D gene (6 bases). This receptor was taken from a human donor in good health (CMV status not recorded). Some clones in this sample may be carry-over from other donors' samples. The DNA of the CDR3 is TGTGCCAGCTGGCCGAGGACAACCCGTGGGGGGACAGATACGCAGTATTTT. Protein: CASWPRTTRGGTDTQYF.